This T cell receptor beta chain was documented in a study of shared clonotypes between healthy human individuals. Assay: immunoSEQ multiplex PCR; the TCRdb copy retains only in-frame clones and omits some. The repertoire holds around 560,000 clones, with roughly 95% as singletons. Whole-study findings and limits: Depth of sequencing was expected to influence donor clonotype sharing. Sorted-subset sequencing, rarefaction showed, was incomplete despite large depth.

Naive CD8 cells comprised CD45RO-negative, CCR7-positively selected cells, excluding terminally differentiated effector memory CD45RA+ cells. Comments on this clone: Its antigen is unidentified.

The receptor's source is a woman aged 25 to 39 in good health. The specimen was naive CD8+ T cells sorted from blood.

The CDR3 here is CASSTMYRDRGNYGYTF. As DNA, the CDR3 is TGTGCCAGCAGTACCATGTACCGGGACAGGGGTAACTATGGCTACACCTTC. V usage is TRBV28 and J usage is TRBJ1-2; 10 bases line up with TRBD1. The CDR3 contains 17 residues. Germline V CDR1 and CDR2: MDHEN, SYDVKM. The V segment lost 5 bases and the J segment 1 base; nucleotides outside the gene matches: 10.